This entry lists 17 T cell receptor beta chains sequenced from one sample in a study of technical replicates of blood from a few donors. Sequencing used immunoSEQ multiplex PCR; TCRdb keeps in-frame clones, though not all of them. The sample carries roughly 81,000 clones, about 97% recorded once. The sequencing sample was made of T cells isolated from PBMCs. These receptor sequences come from a human donor in good health.

The rearrangement joins TRBV7-3 to TRBJ2-7; the D is unclear. Germline-derived CDR1 and CDR2 are SGHTA and FQGTGA. CDR3 length: 8 residues. Deletions cut 8 bases from V and 6 bases from J, with 2 bases between. The CDR3 region has the DNA TGTGCCAGCCTCGAGCAGTACTTC. This codes for CASLEQYF.

The genes are TRBV28 and TRBJ1-5, with D perhaps TRBD1 (6 bases). Looked up from germline, CDR1 is MDHEN and CDR2 is SYDVKM. V lost 2 bases to trimming and J lost 2 bases, with 10 bases between them. The CDR3 totals 15 residues. CDR3: CASSLLGQGNQPQHF. The CDR3 bases are TGTGCCAGCAGTTTACTGGGACAAGGCAATCAGCCCCAGCATTTT.

J is TRBJ2-7 and V is TRBV13; D perhaps matches TRBD2 (5 bases). The V and J ends lost 0 bases and 2 bases respectively, with 8 bases between them. The CDR3 runs to 14 residues. Germline CDR1 and CDR2: PRHDT and FYEKMQ (reference sequence). The chain's CDR3 is CASSLGHGTYEQYF. DNA of the CDR3: TGTGCCAGCAGCTTAGGCCACGGGACCTACGAGCAGTACTTC.

V usage is TRBV6-5 and J usage is TRBJ2-2; D is unclear. This CDR3 has 16 amino acids. V lost 0 bases and J 2 bases, leaving 10 bases between the germline ends. CDR1 and CDR2 (germline): MNHEY, SVGAGI. CDR3 loop: CASSYSQLRNTGELFF. CDR3 DNA sequence: TGTGCCAGCAGTTACTCCCAACTTCGAAACACCGGGGAGCTGTTTTTT.

The chain carries TRBV5-1 and TRBJ2-1, with TRBD2 matching over 7 bases. Germline CDR1 SGHRS, CDR2 YFSETQ. The CDR3 runs 15 residues. V shed 5 bases and J 4 bases; nucleotides not matched to a gene: 9. The CDR3 sequence: CASSFGLGVYNEQFF. DNA for the CDR3: TGCGCCAGCAGTTTTGGACTAGGTGTTTACAATGAGCAGTTCTTC.

The genes are TRBV5-1 and TRBJ2-3; 9 nucleotides agree with TRBD1. Trimming took 2 bases from V and 5 from J; bases not matched to a gene: 9. The CDR3 has 16 residues. In germline, CDR1 is SGHRS, CDR2 YFSETQ. The CDR3 DNA follows: TGCGCCAGCAGCTTTGGGTGGAGACAGGGGGTAGATACGCAGTATTTT. This gives the protein CASSFGWRQGVDTQYF.

The V gene is TRBV2, the J gene TRBJ2-7; 7 bases are a match to TRBD2. Per germline, CDR1 SNHLY and CDR2 FYNNEI. After removal of 3 bases from V and 0 bases from J, the junction contained 5 bases not matched to a gene. This CDR3 spans 15 amino acids. DNA for the CDR3: TGTGCCAGCAGTGAGCAACTAGCGATCTCCTACGAGCAGTACTTC. This gives the protein CASSEQLAISYEQYF.

The rearrangement links TRBV9 to TRBJ2-3, with 9 bases aligning to TRBD2. The CDR3 is 17 amino acids. J gave up 6 bases and V 4 bases, and 15 bases lay outside the gene matches. CDR1 is SGDLS and CDR2 is YYNGEE in the germline V gene. The CDR3 DNA reads TGTGCCAGCAGCCCCAGCGGGGGGCGCCGAAAGGGGGATACGCAGTATTTT. Encoded protein: CASSPSGGRRKGDTQYF.

The chain carries TRBV28 and TRBJ2-5, with TRBD1 matching 10 bases. Germline-derived CDR1 and CDR2 are MDHEN and SYDVKM. The length of the CDR3 is 15 residues. V lost 3 bases, J lost 5 bases, and 6 bases stayed unmatched. The CDR3 coding sequence is TGTGCCAGCAGTTTCCCCGGGACAGGGGAGGAGACCCAGTACTTC. Translation: CASSFPGTGEETQYF. The full variable domain, with the rest looked up from reference TRBV28 and TRBJ2-5, is DVKVTQSSRYLVKRTGEKVFLECVQDMDHENMFWYRQDPGLGLRLIYFSYDVKMKEKGDIPEGYSVSREKKERFSLILESASTNQTSMYLCASSFPGTGEETQYFGPGTRLLVL.

The V gene is TRBV14, the J gene TRBJ2-7; the D is unclear. The CDR3 runs to 13 residues. In germline, CDR1 is SGHDN, CDR2 FVKESK. With 1 base removed from V and 2 bases from J, the gap between germline ends came to 6 bases. The CDR3 region is CASSQGEAYEQYF. CDR3 coding DNA: TGTGCCAGCAGCCAAGGAGAGGCCTACGAGCAGTACTTC.

J is TRBJ1-5 and V is TRBV19; 9 bases map to TRBD1. This CDR3 contains 17 residues. Germline V gene lookup returns CDR1 LNHDA and CDR2 SQIVND (reference sequence). V shed 5 bases, J shed 4 bases, and the junction held 12 bases outside the gene matches. The CDR3 sequence is CASSPTVGTGRNQPQHF. In DNA, the CDR3 is TGTGCCAGTAGTCCTACGGTAGGGACAGGGCGAAATCAGCCCCAGCATTTT. Looking up the rest from reference TRBV19 and TRBJ1-5 gives the full variable domain: DGGITQSPKYLFRKEGQNVTLSCEQNLNHDAMYWYRQDPGQGLRLIYYSQIVNDFQKGDIAEGYSVSREKKESFPLTVTSAQKNPTAFYLCASSPTVGTGRNQPQHFGDGTRLSIL.

This chain connects TRBV4-2 to TRBJ2-3; 10 bases line up with TRBD2. CDR3 length: 16 amino acids. V dropped 7 bases and J dropped 5; count of bases not matched to a gene: 12. CDR1 is LGHNA and CDR2 is YNFKEQ in the germline V gene. The CDR3 DNA sequence: TGTGCCAGCACCTCGAGGAGCGGGGGGGCTGGAGATACGCAGTATTTT. It specifies CASTSRSGGAGDTQYF.

The rearrangement joins TRBV2 to TRBJ2-1, with 7 positions matching TRBD1. This CDR3 region has 15 residues. With 8 bases clipped from V and 4 bases from J, the junction kept 11 bases outside the gene matches. CDR1 is SNHLY and CDR2 is FYNNEI in the germline V gene. CDR3 sequence: CASGRGQVGYNEQFF. The CDR3, as DNA: TGTGCCAGCGGAAGAGGACAGGTGGGTTACAATGAGCAGTTCTTC.

The V gene is TRBV9, the J gene TRBJ1-5; 7 bases map to TRBD1. J was trimmed by 4 bases and V by 4 bases; bases with no gene match: 2. The CDR3 runs 13 residues. From germline, CDR1 is SGDLS and CDR2 YYNGEE. In DNA, the CDR3 is TGTGCCAGCAGCCGGGACAGTAATCAGCCCCAGCATTTT. Translated, it gives CASSRDSNQPQHF. Full variable domain (remainder filled in from reference TRBV9 and TRBJ1-5): DSGVTQTPKHLITATGQRVTLRCSPRSGDLSVYWYQQSLDQGLQFLIQYYNGEERAKGNILERFSAQQFPDLHSELNLSSLELGDSALYFCASSRDSNQPQHFGDGTRLSIL.

The table lists this clone with a count of one. V is TRBV6-6 and J is TRBJ2-4, with D possibly TRBD1 on 5 matching bases. V was cut by 2 bases and J by 5 bases, with 10 bases left in between. CDR1 is MNHNY and CDR2 is SVGAGI in the germline V gene (reference sequence). The CDR3 loop spans 14 amino acids. The CDR3 DNA is TGTGCCAGCAGTTACGGGTCCAGGGAAAACATTCAGTACTTC. It is translated as CASSYGSRENIQYF.

This chain links TRBV30 with TRBJ2-3; D may be TRBD1 (5 bases). V lost 5 bases to trimming and J lost 6 bases, with 12 bases between them. The CDR3 loop spans 12 amino acids. CDR1 and CDR2 (germline): GTSNPN, SVGIG (reference sequence). CDR3 sequence reads: CAWGPRADTQYF. The CDR3 DNA sequence: TGTGCCTGGGGGCCCAGGGCGGATACGCAGTATTTT.

The CDR3, as DNA: TGTGCCTGGCTACGCCACAGGGGGACGAACACTGAAGCTTTCTTT. Translating gives CAWLRHRGTNTEAFF. The chain couples TRBV30 to TRBJ1-1; 8 positions match TRBD1. The CDR3 has 15 residues. CDR1 is GTSNPN and CDR2 is SVGIG in the germline V gene (reference sequence). V trimming: 5 bases; J trimming: 1 base; junction bases outside the gene matches: 9.